The entry below describes one TCR beta chain. What it recognizes is unknown. The data were obtained in a study of long-term antiretroviral therapy in people with HIV. With 10 bases removed from V and 4 bases from J, the gap between germline ends came to 16 bases. This CDR3 has 13 amino acids. Germline assignment: CDR1 MNHEY and CDR2 SMNVEV (reference sequence). An immunoSEQ assay, version v3.0, was performed at survey level. Profiled with immunoSEQ multiplex PCR; TCRdb holds only in-frame clones, not every one. The sample has some 40,000 clones, approximately 94% seen once. Study-level points and caveats: HIV repertoires had narrower CDR3 length ranges than controls. Regardless of time point, clones expanded before ART dominated the repertoire. ART was followed by higher diversity that remained below transplant donor controls.

Sequencing was performed on unsorted PBMCs, taken 9 to 9.5 years after starting antiretroviral therapy. This receptor was identified in a young man with HIV. The chain couples TRBV27 to TRBJ2-5; a possible D gene is TRBD1 (6 bases). CDR3 sequence: CATSPGQSETQYF. Here the CDR3 DNA reads TGTGCCACCTCACCGGGACAATCAGAGACCCAGTACTTC.